Included here is one T cell receptor (beta chain) sequence, with context. A few counts support this clone. Its antigen specificity is not known. Base qualities were left out, and no much larger clone turns up one base away. A second Seattle source provided samples from volunteer blood donors who had recovered from COVID-19. Collaborating institutions collected whole blood in K2EDTA tubes following their own protocols. Collaborator samples were shipped for TCRbeta analysis as frozen whole blood, isolated PBMCs, or DNA extracted from either sample type. TCRbeta CDR3 regions were amplified from genomic DNA using the immunoSEQ Assay, a bias-controlled multiplex PCR. For the original study's pipeline: The number of nucleated cells in each sample was estimated from the amplification of reference gene primers within the assay. To quantify the absolute abundance of each unique TCRbeta CDR3 rearrangement, sequence reads were collapsed and filtered. For each sample, productive Simpson clonality was calculated as the square root of Simpson's diversity index over productive rearrangements. TCRdb holds this immuneACCESS table with in-frame rearrangements only. Some clones are missing; in checked studies, unresolved V genes explain under half, and the rest has no known cause. V, J and clone size derive from that table, while D and trimming were established from the DNA sequence. The sample includes some 270,000 clones, with roughly 84% observed a single time. Roughly 1.4% of the sample is taken by the ten largest.

This sample stems from a study of blood T cell repertoires in COVID-19 (TCRdb year 2020). Background on the whole study: The collaborator samples originated in the United States, Italy and Spain and spanned the acute and convalescent phases of COVID-19. The repertoires were made available in a free public database intended to serve as a resource for research on the immune response to SARS-CoV-2. The dataset comprised deeply sampled blood TCRbeta repertoires from subjects exposed to, actively infected with, or recovered from COVID-19. HLA class I and class II types, where available, came from metadata supplied by the sample provider rather than from assay-based typing. A de-identified subject ID, COVID-19 status, age in years and sex were almost always included in the sample metadata. The material from the prospective study consisted of cDNA or gDNA derived from T cells, B-cell-depleted T cells, or PBMCs. The samples were drawn from two sources: the first 160 participants of the ongoing ImmuneRACE study, and fewer than 1,500 subjects contributed by 6 global collaborators.

From its cysteine to its phenylalanine, the CDR3 spans 15 amino acids. Only CDR3 DNA is held: 45 bases, read in frame from base 1. Trimming takes 2 bases off V and 7 bases off J; junction bases not matched to a gene: 6. The germline V gene supplies CDR1 MGHRA and CDR2 YSYEKL. General study outcomes and caveats: How much clinical and demographic metadata was included differed by source and by participant, and the metadata was provided uncurated.

The sample taken for sequencing was peripheral blood. Rearrangement joined TRBV4-1 to TRBJ2-7, with TRBD1 matching 12 junction bases. The sequence was collected from a middle-aged woman who had recovered from COVID-19. CDR3 region: CASSQPRDRGREQYF. The DNA sequence is TGCGCCAGCAGCCAACCCCGGGACAGGGGGCGGGAGCAGTACTTC.